This T cell receptor (beta chain) was recorded in a study of T cell responses to AZD1222 COVID-19 vaccine. This clone was picked up one time. What it recognizes is unknown. Recipients boosted at about 4 weeks or about 12 weeks are pooled. Whole-study findings and limits: Donors, mostly white British, included more females; clonal diversity was possibly underestimated. Regions left unmutated in variants are reportedly the target of nearly half of spike-specific TCRs. At 160-218 and 743-854, vaccine-associated CD4 TCRs were dominant, and they spanned spike.

Sequencing used immunoSEQ multiplex PCR; TCRdb keeps in-frame clones, though not all of them. The table lists approximately 140,000 clones, about 91% of them singletons, with 9.3% in the top ten. The TCR comes from an adult who received the AZD1222 COVID-19 vaccine. The input for sequencing was peripheral blood, taken 28 days after the second AZD1222 dose.

CDR3 sequence (DNA): TGTGCCAGCAGCCAAGATCTGGCAGGGGGCGATGAGCAGTTCTTC. Amino acid sequence: CASSQDLAGGDEQFF. This chain connects TRBV3-1 (or the pseudogene TRBV3-2) to TRBJ2-1; 8 nucleotides line up with TRBD1. CDR1 and CDR2 from the germline V gene are LGHDT and YNNKEL (reference sequence). Losses at the gene ends were 0 bases for V and 8 bases for J; bases not matched to a gene: 6. CDR3 size: 15 residues.